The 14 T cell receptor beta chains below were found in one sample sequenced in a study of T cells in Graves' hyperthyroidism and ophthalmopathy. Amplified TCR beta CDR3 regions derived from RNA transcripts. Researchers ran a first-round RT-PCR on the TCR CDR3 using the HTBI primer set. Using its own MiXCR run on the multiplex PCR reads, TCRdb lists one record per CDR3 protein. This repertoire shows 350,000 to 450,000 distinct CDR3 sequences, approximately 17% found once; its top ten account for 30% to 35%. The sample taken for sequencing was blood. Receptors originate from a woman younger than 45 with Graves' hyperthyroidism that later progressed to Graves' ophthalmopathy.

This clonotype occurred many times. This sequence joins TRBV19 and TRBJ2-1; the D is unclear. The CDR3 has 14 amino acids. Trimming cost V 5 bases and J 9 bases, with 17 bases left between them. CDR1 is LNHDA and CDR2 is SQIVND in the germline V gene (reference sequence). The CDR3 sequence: CASSPIPSSSEQFF. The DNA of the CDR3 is TGTGCCAGTAGTCCAATACCGAGTAGTTCTGAGCAGTTCTTC. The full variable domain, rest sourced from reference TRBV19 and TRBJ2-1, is DGGITQSPKYLFRKEGQNVTLSCEQNLNHDAMYWYRQDPGQGLRLIYYSQIVNDFQKGDIAEGYSVSREKKESFPLTVTSAQKNPTAFYLCASSPIPSSSEQFFGPGTRLTVL.

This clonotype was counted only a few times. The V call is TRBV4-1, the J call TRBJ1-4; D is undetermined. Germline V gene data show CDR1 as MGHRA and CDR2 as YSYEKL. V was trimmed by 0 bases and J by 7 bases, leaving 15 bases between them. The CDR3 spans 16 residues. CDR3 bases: TGCGCCAGCAGCCAAGACATGGCCTTCAAGGGTGAAAAACTGTTTTTT. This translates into CASSQDMAFKGEKLFF.

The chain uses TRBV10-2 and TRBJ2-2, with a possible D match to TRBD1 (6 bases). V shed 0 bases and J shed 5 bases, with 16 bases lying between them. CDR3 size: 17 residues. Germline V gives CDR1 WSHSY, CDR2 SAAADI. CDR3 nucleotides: TGCGCCAGCAGTGAGTCGTTACAGGGATCCTGGACCGGGGAGCTGTTTTTT. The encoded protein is CASSESLQGSWTGELFF.

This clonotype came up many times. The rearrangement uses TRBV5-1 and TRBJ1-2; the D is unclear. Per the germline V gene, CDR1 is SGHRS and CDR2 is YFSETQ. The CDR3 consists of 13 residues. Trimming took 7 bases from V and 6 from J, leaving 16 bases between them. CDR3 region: CASYQHLLDGYTF. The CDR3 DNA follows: TGCGCCAGCTATCAGCACCTTCTCGATGGCTACACCTTC.

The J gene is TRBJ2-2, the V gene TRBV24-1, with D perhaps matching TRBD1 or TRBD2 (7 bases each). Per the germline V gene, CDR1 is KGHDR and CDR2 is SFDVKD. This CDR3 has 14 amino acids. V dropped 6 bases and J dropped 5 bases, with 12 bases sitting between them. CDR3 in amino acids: CATSFQGGTGELFF. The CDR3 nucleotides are TGTGCCACCAGTTTCCAGGGGGGGACCGGGGAGCTGTTTTTT.

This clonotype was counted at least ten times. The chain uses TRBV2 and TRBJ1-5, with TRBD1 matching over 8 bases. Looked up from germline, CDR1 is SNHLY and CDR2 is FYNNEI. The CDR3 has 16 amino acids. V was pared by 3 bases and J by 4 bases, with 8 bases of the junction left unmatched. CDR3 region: CASSDHGQGMNQPQHF. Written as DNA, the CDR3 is TGTGCCAGCAGTGACCACGGACAGGGCATGAATCAGCCCCAGCATTTT.

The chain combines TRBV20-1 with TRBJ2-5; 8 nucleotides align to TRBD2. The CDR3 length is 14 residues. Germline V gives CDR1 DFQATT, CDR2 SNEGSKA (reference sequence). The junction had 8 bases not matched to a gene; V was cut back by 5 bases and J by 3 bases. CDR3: CSALTGTRKETQYF. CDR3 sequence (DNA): TGCAGTGCTCTAACCGGGACTAGAAAAGAGACCCAGTACTTC.

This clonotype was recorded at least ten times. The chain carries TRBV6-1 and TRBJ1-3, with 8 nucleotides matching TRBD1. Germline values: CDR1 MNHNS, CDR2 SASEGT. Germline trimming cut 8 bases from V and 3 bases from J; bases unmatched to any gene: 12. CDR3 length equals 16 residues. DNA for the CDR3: TGTGCCAGCGGGACGGGACAGGATGATTTTGGAAACACCATATATTTT. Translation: CASGTGQDDFGNTIYF.

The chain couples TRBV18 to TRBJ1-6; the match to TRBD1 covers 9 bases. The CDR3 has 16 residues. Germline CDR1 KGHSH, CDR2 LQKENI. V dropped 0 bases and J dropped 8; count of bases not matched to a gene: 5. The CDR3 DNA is TGTGCCAGCTCACCACCGGGGTGGGACAGGGATTCACCCCTCCACTTT. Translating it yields CASSPPGWDRDSPLHF.

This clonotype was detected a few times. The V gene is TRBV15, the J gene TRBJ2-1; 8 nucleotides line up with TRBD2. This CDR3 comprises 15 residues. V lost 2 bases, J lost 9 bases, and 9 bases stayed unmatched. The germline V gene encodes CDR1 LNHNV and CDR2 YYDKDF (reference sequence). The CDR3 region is CATSRRASGSFEQFF. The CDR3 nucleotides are TGTGCCACCAGCAGACGGGCAAGCGGGAGTTTTGAGCAGTTCTTC.

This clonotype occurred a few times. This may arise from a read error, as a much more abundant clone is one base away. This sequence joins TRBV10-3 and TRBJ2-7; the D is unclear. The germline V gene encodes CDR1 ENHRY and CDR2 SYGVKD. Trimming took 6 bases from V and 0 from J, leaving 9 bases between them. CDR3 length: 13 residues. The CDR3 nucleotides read TGTGCCATCAGAGGCCACAGCTCCTACGAGCAGTACTTC. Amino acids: CAIRGHSSYEQYF.

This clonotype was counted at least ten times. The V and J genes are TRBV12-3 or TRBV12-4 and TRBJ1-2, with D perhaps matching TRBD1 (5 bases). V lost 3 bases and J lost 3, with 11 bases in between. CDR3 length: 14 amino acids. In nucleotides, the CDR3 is TGTGCCAGCAGTTTCTCCAGGGTTCACTATGGCTACACCTTC. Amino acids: CASSFSRVHYGYTF.

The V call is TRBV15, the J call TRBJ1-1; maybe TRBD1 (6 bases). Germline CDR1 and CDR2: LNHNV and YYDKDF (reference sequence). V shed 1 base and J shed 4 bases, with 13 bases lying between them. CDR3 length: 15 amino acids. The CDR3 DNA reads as TGTGCCACCAGCAGAGGAACAGGGCGAGTCACTGAAGCTTTCTTT. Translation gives CATSRGTGRVTEAFF.

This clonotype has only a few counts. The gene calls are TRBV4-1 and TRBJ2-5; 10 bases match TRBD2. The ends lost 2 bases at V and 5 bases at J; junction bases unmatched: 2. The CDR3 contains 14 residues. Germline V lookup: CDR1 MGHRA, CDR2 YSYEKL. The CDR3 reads CASSQPGLAETQYF. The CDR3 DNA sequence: TGCGCCAGCAGCCAACCGGGACTAGCGGAGACCCAGTACTTC.